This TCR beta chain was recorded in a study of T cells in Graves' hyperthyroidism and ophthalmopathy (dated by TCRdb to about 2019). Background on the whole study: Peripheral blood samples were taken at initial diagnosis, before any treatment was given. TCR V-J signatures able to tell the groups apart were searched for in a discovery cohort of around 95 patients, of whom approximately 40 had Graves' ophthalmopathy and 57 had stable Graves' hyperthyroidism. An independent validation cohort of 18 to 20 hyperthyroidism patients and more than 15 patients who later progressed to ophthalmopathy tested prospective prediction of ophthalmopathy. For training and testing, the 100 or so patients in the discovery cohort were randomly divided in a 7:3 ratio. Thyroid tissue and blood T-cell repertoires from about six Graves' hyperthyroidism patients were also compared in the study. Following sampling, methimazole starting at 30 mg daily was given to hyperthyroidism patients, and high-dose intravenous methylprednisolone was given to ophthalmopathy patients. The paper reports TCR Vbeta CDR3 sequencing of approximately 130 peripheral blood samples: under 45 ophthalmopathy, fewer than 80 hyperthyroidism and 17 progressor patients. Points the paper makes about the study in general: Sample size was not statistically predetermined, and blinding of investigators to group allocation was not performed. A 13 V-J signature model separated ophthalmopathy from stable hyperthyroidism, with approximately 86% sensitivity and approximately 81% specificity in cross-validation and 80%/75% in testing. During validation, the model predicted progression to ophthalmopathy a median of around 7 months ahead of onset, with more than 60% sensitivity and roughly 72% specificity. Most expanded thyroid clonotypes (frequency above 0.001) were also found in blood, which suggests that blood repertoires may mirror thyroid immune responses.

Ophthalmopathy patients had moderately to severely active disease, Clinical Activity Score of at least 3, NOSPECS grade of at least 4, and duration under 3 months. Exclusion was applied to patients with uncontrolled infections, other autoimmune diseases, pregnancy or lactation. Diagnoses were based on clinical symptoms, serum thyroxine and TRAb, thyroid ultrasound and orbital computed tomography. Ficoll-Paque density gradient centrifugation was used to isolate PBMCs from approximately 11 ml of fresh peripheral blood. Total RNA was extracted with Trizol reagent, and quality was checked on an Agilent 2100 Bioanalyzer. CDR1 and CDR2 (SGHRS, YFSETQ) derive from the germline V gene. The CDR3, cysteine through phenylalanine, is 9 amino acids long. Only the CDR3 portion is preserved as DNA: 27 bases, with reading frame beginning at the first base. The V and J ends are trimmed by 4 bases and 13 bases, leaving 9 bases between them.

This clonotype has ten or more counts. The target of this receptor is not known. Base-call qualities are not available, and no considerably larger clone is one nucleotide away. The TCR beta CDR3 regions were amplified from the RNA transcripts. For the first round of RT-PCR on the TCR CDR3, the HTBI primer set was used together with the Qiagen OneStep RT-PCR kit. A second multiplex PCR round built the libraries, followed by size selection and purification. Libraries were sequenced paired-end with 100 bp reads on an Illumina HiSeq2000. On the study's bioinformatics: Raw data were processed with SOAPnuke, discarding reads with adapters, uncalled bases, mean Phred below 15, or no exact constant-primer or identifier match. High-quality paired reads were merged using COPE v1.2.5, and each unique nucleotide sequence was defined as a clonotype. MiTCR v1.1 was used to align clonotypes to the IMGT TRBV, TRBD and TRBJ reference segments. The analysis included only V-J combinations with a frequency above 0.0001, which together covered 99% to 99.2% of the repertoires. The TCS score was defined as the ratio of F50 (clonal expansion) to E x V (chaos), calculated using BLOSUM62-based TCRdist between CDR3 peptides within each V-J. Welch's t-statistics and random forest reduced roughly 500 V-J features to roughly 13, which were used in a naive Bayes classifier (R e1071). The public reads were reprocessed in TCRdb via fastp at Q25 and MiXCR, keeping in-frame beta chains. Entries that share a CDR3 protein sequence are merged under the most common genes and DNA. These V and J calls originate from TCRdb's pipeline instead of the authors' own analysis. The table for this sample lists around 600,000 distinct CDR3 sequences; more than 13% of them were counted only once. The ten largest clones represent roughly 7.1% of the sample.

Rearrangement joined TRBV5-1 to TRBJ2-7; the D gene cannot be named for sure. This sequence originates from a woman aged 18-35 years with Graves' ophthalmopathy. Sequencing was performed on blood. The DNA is TGCGCCAGCAGCCAACCTTCCTACTTC. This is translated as CASSQPSYF. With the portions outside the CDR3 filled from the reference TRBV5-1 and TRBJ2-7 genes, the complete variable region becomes KAGVTQTPRYLIKTRGQQVTLSCSPISGHRSVSWYQQTPGQGLQFLFEYFSETQRNKGNFPGRFSGRQFSNSRSEMNVSTLELGDSALYLCASSQPSYFGPGTRLTVT.